This section outlines one TCR beta chain sequence together with its context. Repertoires were generated with immunoSEQ multiplex PCR, while TCRdb's copy carries only in-frame clones and drops some. The data hold tens of thousands of clones, with 75% to 90% observed a single time. The data are from a study of control samples from healthy donors and cancer patients. The CDR3 is 13 residues long. Between the trimmed V and J ends, which lost 4 bases and 5 bases, there was a span of 12 bases. The germline V gene has CDR1 SGHRS and CDR2 YFSETQ. This sequence originates from a man aged 55-75 years with head and neck cancer. The sequencing sample was made of PBMCs. This chain connects TRBV5-1 to TRBJ2-5; tentatively, D is TRBD1 (6 bases). The CDR3 sequence: CASSEQGGETQYF. CDR3 DNA: TGCGCCAGCAGCGAACAGGGTGGTGAGACCCAGTACTTC.